The T cell receptor (beta chain) under discussion was sequenced for a study of identical twins. V trimming: 2 bases; J trimming: 7 bases; junction bases outside the gene matches: 9. The CDR3 is 16 amino acids. Germline assignment: CDR1 SGDLS and CDR2 YYNGEE. TCRdb processed the 5' RACE reads anew with MiXCR; each CDR3 protein has one entry. This repertoire shows roughly 200,000 distinct CDR3 sequences, more than 15% found once; its top ten account for less than 45%. In addition, the sample was reused for a study of T cells expressing NK-cell markers.

This TCR derives from a young woman in good health. V is TRBV9 and J is TRBJ2-1, with TRBD2 matching over 10 bases. The source material was CD8+ T cells sorted from blood. CDR3 residues: CASSVPKAGGPNEQFF. CDR3 DNA sequence: TGTGCCAGCAGCGTCCCCAAAGCGGGGGGGCCGAATGAGCAGTTCTTC.